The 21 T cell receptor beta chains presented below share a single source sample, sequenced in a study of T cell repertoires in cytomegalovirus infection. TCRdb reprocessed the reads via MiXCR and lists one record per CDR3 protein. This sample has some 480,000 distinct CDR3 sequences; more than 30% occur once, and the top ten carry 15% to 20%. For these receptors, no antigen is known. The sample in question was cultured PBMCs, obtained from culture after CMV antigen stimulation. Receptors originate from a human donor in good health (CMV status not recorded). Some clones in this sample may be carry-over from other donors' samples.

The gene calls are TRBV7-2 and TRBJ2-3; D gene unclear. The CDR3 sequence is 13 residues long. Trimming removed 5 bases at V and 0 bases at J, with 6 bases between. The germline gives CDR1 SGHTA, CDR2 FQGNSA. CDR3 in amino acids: CASSARSTDTQYF. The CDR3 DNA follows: TGTGCCAGCAGCGCCCGGAGCACAGATACGCAGTATTTT.

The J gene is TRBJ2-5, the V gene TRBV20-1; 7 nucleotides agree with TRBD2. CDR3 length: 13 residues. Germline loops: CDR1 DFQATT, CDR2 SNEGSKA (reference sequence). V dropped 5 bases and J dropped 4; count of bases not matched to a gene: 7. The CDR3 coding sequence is TGCAGTGCTGGAGGGTCGGGGGGAGAGACCCAGTACTTC. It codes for CSAGGSGGETQYF.

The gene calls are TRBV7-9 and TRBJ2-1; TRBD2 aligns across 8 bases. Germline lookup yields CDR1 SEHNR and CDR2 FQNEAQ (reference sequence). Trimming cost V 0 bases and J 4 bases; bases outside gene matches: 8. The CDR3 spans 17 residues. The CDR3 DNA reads TGTGCCAGCAGCTTAGCTGGGGGTAGCGGGATATACAATGAGCAGTTCTTC. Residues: CASSLAGGSGIYNEQFF.

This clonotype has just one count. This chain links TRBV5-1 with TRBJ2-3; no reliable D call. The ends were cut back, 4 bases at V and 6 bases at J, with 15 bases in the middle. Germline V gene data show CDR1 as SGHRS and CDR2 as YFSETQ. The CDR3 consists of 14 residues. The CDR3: CASSDVSEVDTQYF. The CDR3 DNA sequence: TGCGCCAGCAGCGACGTCTCAGAGGTCGATACGCAGTATTTT.

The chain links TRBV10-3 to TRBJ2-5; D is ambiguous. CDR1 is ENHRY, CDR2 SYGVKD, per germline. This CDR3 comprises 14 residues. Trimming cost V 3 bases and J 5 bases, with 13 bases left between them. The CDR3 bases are TGTGCCATCAGTGACCCCTCTACGGTCGAGACCCAGTACTTC. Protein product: CAISDPSTVETQYF.

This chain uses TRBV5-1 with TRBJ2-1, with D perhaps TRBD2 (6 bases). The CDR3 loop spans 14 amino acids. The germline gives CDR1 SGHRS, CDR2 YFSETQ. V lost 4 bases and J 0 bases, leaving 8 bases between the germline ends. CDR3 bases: TGCGCCAGCAGCGACGGGGGCTCCTACAATGAGCAGTTCTTC. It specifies CASSDGGSYNEQFF.

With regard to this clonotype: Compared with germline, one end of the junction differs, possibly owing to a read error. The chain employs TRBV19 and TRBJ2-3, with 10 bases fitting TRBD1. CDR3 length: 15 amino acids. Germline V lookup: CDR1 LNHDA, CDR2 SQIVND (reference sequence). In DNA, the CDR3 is TGTACCAGTAGTATGCGACAGGGGGCGTCTGATACGCAGTATTTT. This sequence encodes CTSSMRQGASDTQYF. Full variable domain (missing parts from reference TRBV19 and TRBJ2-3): DGGITQSPKYLFRKEGQNVTLSCEQNLNHDAMYWYRQDPGQGLRLIYYSQIVNDFQKGDIAEGYSVSREKKESFPLTVTSAQKNPTAFYLCTSSMRQGASDTQYFGPGTRLTVL.

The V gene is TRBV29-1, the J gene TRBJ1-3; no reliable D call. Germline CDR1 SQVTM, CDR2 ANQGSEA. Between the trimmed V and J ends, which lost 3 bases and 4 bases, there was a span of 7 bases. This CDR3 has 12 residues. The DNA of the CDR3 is TGCAGCGTTGATTCTGGGGGAAACACCATATATTTT. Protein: CSVDSGGNTIYF.

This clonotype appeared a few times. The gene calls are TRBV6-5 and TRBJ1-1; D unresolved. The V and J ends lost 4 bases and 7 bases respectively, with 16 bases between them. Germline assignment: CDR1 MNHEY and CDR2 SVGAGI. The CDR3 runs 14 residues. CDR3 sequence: CASSSVGTGYEAFF. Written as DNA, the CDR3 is TGTGCCAGCAGTTCAGTTGGTACGGGGTATGAAGCTTTCTTT.

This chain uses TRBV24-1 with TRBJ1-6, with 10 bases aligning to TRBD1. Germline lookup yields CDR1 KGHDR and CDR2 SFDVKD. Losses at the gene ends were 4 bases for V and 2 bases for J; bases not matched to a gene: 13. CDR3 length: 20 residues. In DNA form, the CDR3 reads TGTGCCACCAGTGAGGTAACCCGGGACAGGGGAGAAACCTATAATTCACCCCTCCACTTT. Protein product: CATSEVTRDRGETYNSPLHF.

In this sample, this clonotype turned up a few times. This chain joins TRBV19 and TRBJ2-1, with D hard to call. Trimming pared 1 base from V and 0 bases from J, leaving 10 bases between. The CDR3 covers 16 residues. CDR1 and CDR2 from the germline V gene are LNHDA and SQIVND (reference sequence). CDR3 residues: CASSIVAQSSYNEQFF. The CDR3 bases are TGTGCCAGTAGTATAGTGGCCCAGAGCTCCTACAATGAGCAGTTCTTC.

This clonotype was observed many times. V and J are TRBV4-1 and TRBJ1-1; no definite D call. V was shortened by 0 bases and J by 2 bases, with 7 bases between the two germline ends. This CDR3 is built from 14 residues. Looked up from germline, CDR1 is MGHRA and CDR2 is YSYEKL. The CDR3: CASSQEPANTEAFF. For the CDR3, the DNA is TGCGCCAGCAGCCAAGAACCAGCCAACACTGAAGCTTTCTTT.

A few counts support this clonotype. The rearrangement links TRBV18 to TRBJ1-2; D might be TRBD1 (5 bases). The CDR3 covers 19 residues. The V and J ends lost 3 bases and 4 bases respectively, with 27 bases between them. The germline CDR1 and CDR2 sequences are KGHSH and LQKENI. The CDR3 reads CASSPVRDSTPTSGYGYTF. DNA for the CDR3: TGTGCCAGCTCACCGGTACGGGACTCTACTCCTACTAGCGGCTATGGCTACACCTTC.

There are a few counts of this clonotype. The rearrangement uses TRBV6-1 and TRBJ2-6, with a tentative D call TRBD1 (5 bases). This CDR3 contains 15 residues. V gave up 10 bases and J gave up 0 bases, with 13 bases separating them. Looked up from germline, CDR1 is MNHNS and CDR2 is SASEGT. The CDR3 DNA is TGTGCCACCGAGCAGGGAAGCTCTGGGGCCAACGTCCTGACTTTC. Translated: CATEQGSSGANVLTF.

The CDR3 region has the DNA TGTGCCAGCAGCTTAGCGCGTGGGGGGAGGGTTGGCACCGGGGAGCTGTTTTTT. Translation: CASSLARGGRVGTGELFF. The V call is TRBV7-2, the J call TRBJ2-2, with 7 bases that match TRBD2. The CDR3 is 18 amino acids. Germline-derived CDR1 and CDR2 are SGHTA and FQGNSA. The V and J ends lost 0 bases and 4 bases, in that order; junction bases with no gene match: 11.

The CDR3 nucleotides are TGTGCCAGTAGTATGAGCGGGGGCTACAATGAGCAGTTCTTC. Protein product: CASSMSGGYNEQFF. V is TRBV19 and J is TRBJ2-1; 8 bases line up with TRBD2. The CDR3 has 14 residues. The junction had 1 base not matched to a gene; V was cut back by 3 bases and J by 3 bases. Germline V CDR1 and CDR2: LNHDA, SQIVND (reference sequence).

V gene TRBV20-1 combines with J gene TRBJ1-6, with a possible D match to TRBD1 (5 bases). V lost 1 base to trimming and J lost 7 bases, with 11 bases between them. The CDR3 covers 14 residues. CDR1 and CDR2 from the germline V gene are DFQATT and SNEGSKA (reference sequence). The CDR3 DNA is TGCAGTGCTAGAGGGCAGGGTGGGAATTCACCCCTCCACTTT. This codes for CSARGQGGNSPLHF.

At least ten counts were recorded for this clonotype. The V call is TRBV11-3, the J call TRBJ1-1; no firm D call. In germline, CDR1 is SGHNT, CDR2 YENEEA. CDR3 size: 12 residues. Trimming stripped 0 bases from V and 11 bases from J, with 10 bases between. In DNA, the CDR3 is TGTGCCAGCAGCTTAGAGCGGGCGAGGGCTTTCTTT. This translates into CASSLERARAFF.

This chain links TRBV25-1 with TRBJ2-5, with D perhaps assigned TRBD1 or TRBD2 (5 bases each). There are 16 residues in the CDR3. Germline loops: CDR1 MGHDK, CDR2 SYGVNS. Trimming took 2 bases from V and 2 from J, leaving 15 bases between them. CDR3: CASSEGGGREQETQYF. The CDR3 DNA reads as TGTGCCAGCAGTGAAGGGGGTGGTAGGGAGCAAGAGACCCAGTACTTC.

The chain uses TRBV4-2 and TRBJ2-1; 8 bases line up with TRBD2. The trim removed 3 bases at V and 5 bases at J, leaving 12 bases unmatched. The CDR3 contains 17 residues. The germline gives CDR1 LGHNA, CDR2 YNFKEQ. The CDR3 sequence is CASSQGRGTSGDNEQFF. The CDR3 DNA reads TGTGCCAGCAGCCAGGGGCGTGGGACTAGTGGTGACAATGAGCAGTTCTTC.

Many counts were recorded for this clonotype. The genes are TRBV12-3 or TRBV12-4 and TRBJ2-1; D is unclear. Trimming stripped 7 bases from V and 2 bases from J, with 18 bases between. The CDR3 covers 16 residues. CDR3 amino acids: CASTTSDSFTYNEQFF. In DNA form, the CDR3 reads TGTGCCAGCACTACCTCGGATTCCTTTACCTACAATGAGCAGTTCTTC.